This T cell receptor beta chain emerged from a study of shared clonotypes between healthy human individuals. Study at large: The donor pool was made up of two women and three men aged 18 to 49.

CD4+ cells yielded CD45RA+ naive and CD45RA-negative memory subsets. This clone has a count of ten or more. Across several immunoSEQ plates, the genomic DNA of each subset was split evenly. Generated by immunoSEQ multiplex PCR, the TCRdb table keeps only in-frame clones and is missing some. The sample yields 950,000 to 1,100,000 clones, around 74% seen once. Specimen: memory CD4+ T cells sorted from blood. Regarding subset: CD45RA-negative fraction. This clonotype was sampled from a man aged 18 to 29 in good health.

The CDR3 reads CSTVDGLNTEAFF. CDR3 DNA sequence: TGCAGCACCGTCGACGGATTGAACACTGAAGCTTTCTTT. The V call is TRBV29-1, the J call TRBJ1-1; no clear D. Trimming left V 8 bases short and J 0 bases short, with 13 bases between. The CDR3 has 13 residues. CDR1 SQVTM and CDR2 ANQGSEA come from the germline V gene.